The sequence of this T cell receptor (beta chain) was determined in a study of blood T cell repertoires in COVID-19. The germline gives CDR1 ENHRY, CDR2 SYGVKD. The J segment lost 2 bases and the V segment lost 2 bases, leaving 10 bases of the junction unmatched. This CDR3 has 18 amino acids. Profiling relied on immunoSEQ multiplex PCR, and the TCRdb table lists in-frame clones only, not all of them. The table includes about 330,000 clones, about 90% detected once. Two negative PCRs, clearance, or symptom resolution had been documented for recovered Cohort 3 donors. Source material: PBMCs or T cells enriched from blood (not recorded which). The TCR sequence derives from a woman in her 30s who had recovered from COVID-19. The chain is built from TRBV10-3 and TRBJ2-2, with TRBD2 matching 8 bases. The CDR3 spells CAISERGTSYTNTGELFF. CDR3 nucleotide sequence: TGTGCCATCAGTGAGAGGGGGACTAGTTACACCAACACCGGGGAGCTGTTTTTT.